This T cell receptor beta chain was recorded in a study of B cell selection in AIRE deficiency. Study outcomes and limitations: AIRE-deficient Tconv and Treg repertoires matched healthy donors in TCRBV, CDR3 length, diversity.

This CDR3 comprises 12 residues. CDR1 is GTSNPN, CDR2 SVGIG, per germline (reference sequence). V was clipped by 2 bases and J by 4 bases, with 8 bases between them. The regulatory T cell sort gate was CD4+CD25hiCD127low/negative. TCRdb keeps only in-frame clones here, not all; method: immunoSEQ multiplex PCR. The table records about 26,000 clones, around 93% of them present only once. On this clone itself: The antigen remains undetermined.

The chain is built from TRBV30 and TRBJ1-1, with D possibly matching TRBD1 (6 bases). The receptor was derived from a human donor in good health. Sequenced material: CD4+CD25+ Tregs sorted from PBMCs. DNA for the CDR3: TGTGCCTGGAGTAGGGGGGGCACTGAAGCTTTCTTT. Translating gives CAWSRGGTEAFF.